Listed below are T cell receptor beta chains from one sample, sequenced in a study of blood T cell repertoires in COVID-19. Using immunoSEQ multiplex PCR, the repertoire was profiled, and TCRdb retains in-frame clones only, with some absent. The table shows about 210,000 clones, with approximately 82% occurring only once. Sequenced: peripheral blood. The receptor set was obtained from a woman aged 40 to 50 with acute or convalescent COVID-19. Each CDR3 is given with its conserved first and last residue. D genes are given only for firm matches.

>TRBD2|16|TRBJ2-7|TRBV4-1
CASSQDRREGHYEQYF
>.|18|TRBJ2-6|TRBV12-1
CASSLPDRDIAGANVLTF
>.|15|TRBJ1-2|TRBV18
CASSLYSDSSGSYTF
>TRBD1|15|TRBJ2-5|TRBV7-2
CASSLGAGGQSTQYF
>.|18|TRBJ2-6|TRBV11-2
CASSLPPGQLSGANVLTF
>.|13|TRBJ2-5|TRBV4-3
CASSQDRKETQYF
>TRBD2|18|TRBJ2-1|TRBV27
CASSFGTSGGVSYNEQFF
>.|14|TRBJ2-7|TRBV29-1
CSVEETRTSYEQYF
>.|15|TRBJ2-1|TRBV2
CASYRTASSYNEQFF
>TRBD1|12|TRBJ2-7|TRBV27
CASSERGREQYF
>.|12|TRBJ2-1|TRBV7-8
CASSQYTNEQFF
>.|12|TRBJ1-1|TRBV30
CAWTKLNTEAFF
>TRBD1|16|TRBJ2-2|TRBV9
CASSVGGGQYTGELFF
>.|14|TRBJ2-1|TRBV7-2
CASSSTGWHNEQFF
>.|13|TRBJ2-3|TRBV11-3
CASSPINGGTQYF
>TRBD2|17|TRBJ2-7|TRBV11-2
CASSRGRGGQAAYEQYF
>.|15|TRBJ2-3|TRBV14
CASSQDRGAFDTQYF
>.|13|TRBJ2-7|TRBV6-1
CASSEFGQGEQYF
>.|14|TRBJ1-1|TRBV10-1
CASRPTGANTEAFF
>TRBD1|19|TRBJ1-5|TRBV7-9
CASSGAFTGTGGEGQPQHF
>.|13|TRBJ2-7|TRBV5-6
CASSFDTIYEQYF
>TRBD2|16|TRBJ2-4|TRBV7-9
CASSLVGGGLKNIQYF
>TRBD1|17|TRBJ2-1|TRBV10-1
CASSGPPTGGINNEQFF
>.|12|TRBJ1-2|TRBV4-1
CASSPAGVGYTF
>TRBD2|21|TRBJ2-1|TRBV5-1
CASRVIIVPGLAGEVPNEQFF
>.|12|TRBJ1-6|TRBV30
CAWSLIAAPLHF
>.|23|TRBJ2-6|TRBV19
CASRNLQHGRERGNIAGANVLTF
>.|14|TRBJ2-1|TRBV30
CAWNVFGPYNEQFF
>TRBD1|17|TRBJ2-2|TRBV4-1
CASSQARDRADTGELFF
>TRBD2|16|TRBJ2-3|TRBV7-8
CASSHGEGLAGGPEYF
>.|16|TRBJ1-2|TRBV7-2
CASSPSGWTANYGYTF
>.|16|TRBJ2-7|TRBV5-1
CASSYTPGVASYEQYF
>.|12|TRBJ2-3|TRBV12-5
CASGGNTDTQYF
>TRBD2|16|TRBJ2-1|TRBV7-6
CASSPMGGGSYNEQFF
>.|15|TRBJ2-7|TRBV5-5
CASSLSGGREYEQYF
>.|13|TRBJ2-7|TRBV5-1
CASRRTLEYEQYF
>.|13|TRBJ1-2|TRBV10-3
CAISELWNYGYTF
>TRBD1|14|TRBJ2-7|TRBV27
CASSESGTGGEQYF
>TRBD2|15|TRBJ2-3|TRBV4-1
CASSQLTPRGGTQYF
>TRBD2|12|TRBJ2-7|TRBV6-2/TRBV6-3
CASSYSIREVSF